The 13 T cell receptor delta chains in this list originate from one sample, sequenced in a study of gamma-delta chains in newborns, infants, children. TCRdb reanalysed the reads via CATT. The sample shows some 2,000 delta-chain clones, 3% of them seen only once. Input material: blood. Receptors were obtained from a child in good health.

This chain joins TRDV1 and TRDJ1, with 9 bases aligning to TRDD3. In germline, CDR1 is TSWWSYY, CDR2 QGS. J gave up 2 bases and V 3 bases, and 22 bases lay outside the gene matches. This CDR3 is built from 21 residues. The CDR3 region has the DNA TGTGCTCTTGGGGACCCAGGCCTACCCGTACTGGGGGACCGTTTAACCGATAAACTCATCTTT. This codes for CALGDPGLPVLGDRLTDKLIF.

This clone occurred a few times. A far more abundant clone sits one base away, making this likely a read error. J is TRDJ2 and V is TRDV2; maybe TRDD3 (6 bases). Germline V lookup: CDR1 GEAIGNYY, CDR2 EKD. The CDR3 runs 20 residues. V shed 0 bases and J shed 2 bases, with 24 bases lying between them. The DNA for the CDR3 is TGTGCCTGTGACACCGTCTGGGGAATTCTCGATGCATCCTTGACAGCACAACTCTTCTTT. Translating it yields CACDTVWGILDASLTAQLFF.

This clone was picked up a small number of times. Since a much larger clone is just one base distant, this may be a read error. This specimen includes other DNA sequences encoding the same CDR3. The chain uses TRDV2 and TRDJ2, with TRDD3 as a possible D gene (5 bases). The CDR3 spans 20 residues. Looked up from germline, CDR1 is GEAIGNYY and CDR2 is EKD. The CDR3 DNA follows: TGTGCCTGTGACTCGGTCTCATCCCCGGACTACCCTGGGATGACAGCACAACTCTTCTTC. As protein: CACDSVSSPDYPGMTAQLFF.

V usage is TRDV2 and J usage is TRDJ3; D uncertain. This CDR3 spans 16 amino acids. Trimming removed 2 bases from V and 0 bases from J, with 7 bases in between. Germline CDR1 GEAIGNYY, CDR2 EKD. CDR3 nucleotides: TGTGCCTGTGACAAAATGAGCTCCTGGGACACCCGACAGATGTTTTTC. Protein sequence: CACDKMSSWDTRQMFF.

This clone was counted only a few times. TCRdb's listed protein matches a much larger clone and diverges from this DNA's translation at residue 17, likely through a read error; the protein shown comes from the DNA. The J gene is TRDJ1, the V gene TRDV2, with TRDD3 matching 13 bases. CDR3 length: 21 amino acids. Germline-derived CDR1 and CDR2 are GEAIGNYY and EKD. The CDR3 sequence is CACDVLGDTGVSWAYTHKLIF. The CDR3 DNA follows: TGTGCCTGTGACGTACTGGGGGATACGGGGGTTTCGTGGGCCTACACCCATAAACTCATCTTT.

This clone has more than one count but fewer than ten. Just one base apart from a much larger clone, this may be a read error. The V gene is TRDV2, the J gene TRDJ1; TRDD3 might be the D (6 bases). This CDR3 is built from 13 residues. The V gene lost 3 bases and the J gene lost 4 bases, with 11 bases spanning the gap. Germline V CDR1 and CDR2: GEAIGNYY, EKD. This chain's CDR3 is CACDAVGGDKLIF. The CDR3 DNA reads as TGTGCCTGTGACGCGGTTGGGGGCGATAAACTCATCTTT.

This clone was seen more than once but under ten times. This sequence may be a read error, since a much larger clone differs from it by one base. V usage is TRDV2 and J usage is TRDJ1; a possible D gene is TRDD2 (5 bases). This CDR3 is built from 18 residues. Trimming took off 3 bases at V and 0 bases at J, with 22 bases between the two ends. The germline V gene has CDR1 GEAIGNYY and CDR2 EKD. The CDR3 reads CACDPPSGTPQYTDKLIF. The DNA of the CDR3 is TGTGCCTGTGACCCGCCTTCTGGAACCCCCCAGTACACCGATAAACTCATCTTT.

This clone has more than one count but fewer than ten. A read error may explain this, as a much larger clone is one base away. V is TRAV29/DV5 and J is TRDJ1, with TRDD3 matching 12 bases. V trimming: 1 base; J trimming: 0 bases; junction bases outside the gene matches: 25. In germline, CDR1 is NSMFDY, CDR2 ISSIKDK. The CDR3 runs 23 residues. DNA for the CDR3: TGTGCAGCAAGCCCAACTCAATTCCACGCCCCTACTGGGGGATACCTCTACACCGATAAACTCATCTTT. The encoded protein is CAASPTQFHAPTGGYLYTDKLIF.

This clone was found a few times. A much larger clone lies one base from this, so it may be a read error. The J gene is TRDJ1, the V gene TRDV2; 8 nucleotides match TRDD3. This CDR3 is built from 18 residues. The germline V gene encodes CDR1 GEAIGNYY and CDR2 EKD. The junction had 14 bases not matched to a gene; V was cut back by 3 bases and J by 0 bases. This chain's CDR3 is CACDALGILGANTDKLIF. The DNA for the CDR3 is TGTGCCTGTGACGCCCTAGGGATACTGGGGGCCAACACCGATAAACTCATCTTT.

This clone was seen a handful of times. This may be a read error: a much more frequent sequence differs by one nucleotide. This rearrangement joins TRDV2 to TRDJ1; 7 bases fit TRDD3. CDR3 length: 14 amino acids. Germline lookup yields CDR1 GEAIGNYY and CDR2 EKD. The junction had 11 bases not matched to a gene; V was cut back by 3 bases and J by 8 bases. In DNA, the CDR3 is TGTGCCTGTGACGCCTGGGGGGTCCACGAAAAACTCATCTTT. This translates into CACDAWGVHEKLIF.

This clone was detected a few times. A read error likely explains this, since a far larger clone differs by one base. Other DNA sequences in the same sample also yield this CDR3. The chain carries TRDV2 and TRDJ1, with TRDD3 matching over 9 bases. The CDR3 has 17 amino acids. V lost 7 bases to trimming and J lost 4 bases; unmatched junction nucleotides: 18. CDR1 is GEAIGNYY, CDR2 EKD, per germline. The CDR3 here is CACDSLGDGVRGDKLIF. In nucleotides, the CDR3 is TGTGCCTGCGACTCACTGGGGGACGGAGTAAGAGGCGATAAACTCATCTTT.

Within the sample, this clone is large. The chain uses TRDV2 and TRDJ1; a possible D gene is TRDD3 (5 bases). Per the germline V gene, CDR1 is GEAIGNYY and CDR2 is EKD. The ends were cut back, 4 bases at V and 0 bases at J, with 17 bases in the middle. The CDR3 totals 16 residues. DNA for the CDR3: TGTGCCTGTGAGCACTTGAGGGATCCGAACACCGATAAACTCATCTTT. Translated, it gives CACEHLRDPNTDKLIF.

This clone was observed a handful of times. A far larger clone is off by one base, so a read error is likely. The rearrangement uses TRDV2 and TRDJ1; 9 nucleotides align to TRDD3. With 3 bases clipped from V and 4 bases from J, the junction kept 23 bases outside the gene matches. The germline V gene encodes CDR1 GEAIGNYY and CDR2 EKD. CDR3 size: 20 residues. This CDR3 reads CACDPVLQLGDNSYIDKLIF. In nucleotides, the CDR3 is TGTGCCTGTGACCCCGTCCTACAACTGGGGGACAACTCGTACATCGATAAACTCATCTTT.